The 17 T cell receptor beta chains below come from one sample, sequenced in a study of control samples from healthy donors and cancer patients. The repertoire was sequenced with immunoSEQ multiplex PCR; TCRdb's copy has only in-frame clones and lacks some. In the table there are about 92,000 clones, around 82% of which are singletons. The sequenced material came from blood. The receptors were sampled from a woman aged 55-69 years in good health.

This clone was counted once. The chain recombines TRBV11-3 with TRBJ1-1, with D unclear. The CDR3 has 13 amino acids. Germline CDR1 and CDR2: SGHNT and YENEEA. The ends were cut back, 3 bases at V and 4 bases at J, with 9 bases in the middle. DNA of the CDR3: TGTGCCAGCAGCTTTGGGGTGAGCACTGAAGCTTTCTTT. Amino acid sequence: CASSFGVSTEAFF.

The chain recombines TRBV5-6 with TRBJ1-3; D is ambiguous. Trimming left V 3 bases short and J 2 bases short, with 12 bases between. The CDR3 consists of 15 residues. Germline assignment: CDR1 SGHDT and CDR2 YYEEEE. The CDR3 DNA reads TGTGCCAGCAGCTCCAGGAAGGTCCCTGGAAACACCATATATTTT. Its translation is CASSSRKVPGNTIYF.

As for this clone: The junction differs from germline at one of its ends, possibly a read error. This rearrangement joins TRBV4-2 to TRBJ1-2; D is unclear. CDR1 LGHNA and CDR2 YNFKEQ come from the germline V gene. The CDR3 runs 13 residues. CDR3 DNA sequence: TGTGCCAGCAGCCAAAGCGAGGGCCAAGGGAGACACTTC. It codes for CASSQSEGQGRHF.

This clone showed up just a few times. The chain uses TRBV3-1 (or the pseudogene TRBV3-2) and TRBJ2-5, with D perhaps matching TRBD2 (5 bases). The V end lost 3 bases, the J end lost 9 bases, and 20 bases lay between the germline ends. The CDR3 spans 15 residues. CDR1 and CDR2 (germline): LGHDT, YNNKEL (reference sequence). CDR3 loop: CASSHGLDSGGAQYF. The CDR3 DNA sequence: TGTGCCAGCAGCCACGGTCTGGACTCCGGAGGAGCCCAGTACTTC.

This rearrangement joins TRBV28 to TRBJ2-7; TRBD1 might be the D (6 bases). The germline gives CDR1 MDHEN, CDR2 SYDVKM. CDR3 length equals 15 residues. Trimming pared 4 bases from V and 2 bases from J, leaving 15 bases between. The CDR3 coding sequence is TGTGCCAGCAGTTCCACAGGGATACCTCCCTACGAGCAGTACTTC. It translates to CASSSTGIPPYEQYF.

This clone was found a few times. The chain links TRBV7-6 to TRBJ1-5; no reliable D call. Looked up from germline, CDR1 is SGHVS and CDR2 is FNYEAQ. Trimming took 1 base from V and 0 from J, leaving 7 bases between them. The CDR3 consists of 15 residues. The CDR3 loop reads CASSLEGYSNQPQHF. The CDR3 DNA reads as TGTGCCAGCAGCTTAGAAGGATATAGCAATCAGCCCCAGCATTTT. The full variable domain, rest sourced from reference TRBV7-6 and TRBJ1-5, is GAGVSQSPRYKVTKRGQDVALRCDPISGHVSLYWYRQALGQGPEFLTYFNYEAQQDKSGLPNDRFSAERPEGSISTLTIQRTEQRDSAMYRCASSLEGYSNQPQHFGDGTRLSIL.

This sequence joins TRBV19 and TRBJ1-5; D is uncertain. The CDR3 is 14 residues long. Looked up from germline, CDR1 is LNHDA and CDR2 is SQIVND (reference sequence). Trimming cost V 3 bases and J 3 bases, with 9 bases left between them. CDR3 sequence reads: CASSIADNNQPQHF. In nucleotides, the CDR3 is TGTGCCAGTAGTATTGCGGATAACAATCAGCCCCAGCATTTT.

This sequence joins TRBV29-1 and TRBJ2-2, with TRBD2 identical over 12 bases. The trim removed 5 bases at V and 4 bases at J, leaving 5 bases unmatched. This CDR3 has 15 residues. CDR1 and CDR2 from the germline V gene are SQVTM and ANQGSEA. This CDR3 is CSVRASGRVTGELFF. DNA for the CDR3: TGCAGCGTTCGGGCTAGCGGGAGGGTCACCGGGGAGCTGTTTTTT.

This clone appeared once. The V and J genes are TRBV28 and TRBJ2-1, with TRBD2 as a possible D gene (6 bases). Trimming took 5 bases from V and 5 from J, leaving 22 bases between them. Germline assignment: CDR1 MDHEN and CDR2 SYDVKM. The CDR3 is 17 residues long. This chain's CDR3 is CASSLPSDYPPHNEQFF. In DNA form, the CDR3 reads TGTGCCAGCAGTCTCCCCTCGGACTACCCCCCCCACAATGAGCAGTTCTTC.

This clone was seen a handful of times. The V and J genes are TRBV10-2 and TRBJ1-1; the D is unclear. There are 15 residues in the CDR3. Trimming pared 7 bases from V and 1 base from J, leaving 16 bases between. Germline loops: CDR1 WSHSY, CDR2 SAAADI. The CDR3 reads CASTTDGRQNTEAFF. Written as DNA, the CDR3 is TGCGCCAGCACTACTGACGGACGTCAGAACACTGAAGCTTTCTTT.

V gene TRBV9 combines with J gene TRBJ2-2; D is ambiguous. The CDR3 runs 11 residues. Trimming pared 4 bases from V and 6 bases from J, leaving 4 bases between. Germline loops: CDR1 SGDLS, CDR2 YYNGEE. CDR3 sequence (DNA): TGTGCCAGCAGCACAGCCGGGGAGCTGTTTTTT. The encoded protein is CASSTAGELFF.

This chain uses TRBV4-1 with TRBJ2-1; TRBD2 matches at 11 bases. The CDR3 length is 19 residues. Germline V gene data show CDR1 as MGHRA and CDR2 as YSYEKL. Trimming removed 0 bases from V and 9 bases from J; junction bases left unmatched: 16. This CDR3 reads CASSQEVSGRGRGKPEQFF. In nucleotides, the CDR3 is TGCGCCAGCAGCCAAGAAGTTAGCGGGAGGGGGCGGGGTAAGCCTGAGCAGTTCTTC.

J is TRBJ2-7 and V is TRBV5-6, with TRBD1 identical over 9 bases. The CDR3 contains 16 residues. Germline V gene sequence: CDR1 SGHDT, CDR2 YYEEEE. V lost 1 base, J lost 2 bases, and 7 bases stayed unmatched. CDR3 sequence (DNA): TGTGCCAGCAGCTTGTTTTTCGGGGACAGGGCCTACGAGCAGTACTTC. It codes for CASSLFFGDRAYEQYF.

The chain links TRBV14 to TRBJ1-2, with D possibly matching TRBD1 (6 bases). Per germline, CDR1 SGHDN and CDR2 FVKESK. The CDR3 covers 14 residues. The ends were cut back, 2 bases at V and 4 bases at J, with 11 bases in the middle. The CDR3 sequence is CASSQLPTGYGYTF. The CDR3 DNA is TGTGCCAGCAGCCAATTACCGACAGGCTATGGCTACACCTTC.

In its sample, this clone was seen a few times. This chain links TRBV7-9 with TRBJ1-6; 7 bases align to TRBD1. V shed 5 bases, J shed 8 bases, and the junction held 12 bases outside the gene matches. CDR3 length: 16 residues. CDR1 is SEHNR, CDR2 FQNEAQ, per germline (reference sequence). The CDR3 is CASSPTSTGDDSPLHF. Written as DNA, the CDR3 is TGTGCCAGCAGCCCGACCTCCACAGGGGATGATTCACCCCTCCACTTT.

The table lists this clone with a few counts. This chain joins TRBV18 and TRBJ1-1, with unresolved D. In germline, CDR1 is KGHSH, CDR2 LQKENI. The germline V and J ends were trimmed by 2 bases and 1 base, with 8 bases remaining between them. The CDR3 has 14 amino acids. DNA of the CDR3: TGTGCCAGCTCACCAGCAGCTAGGAACACTGAAGCTTTCTTT. This sequence encodes CASSPAARNTEAFF.

This rearrangement joins TRBV28 to TRBJ2-1; D is possibly TRBD1 (6 bases). The CDR3 consists of 13 residues. V shed 5 bases and J shed 9 bases, with 14 bases lying between them. Germline assignment: CDR1 MDHEN and CDR2 SYDVKM. CDR3 residues: CASSASLGGEQFF. The CDR3 DNA reads as TGTGCCAGCAGTGCCTCGTTAGGGGGTGAGCAGTTCTTC.